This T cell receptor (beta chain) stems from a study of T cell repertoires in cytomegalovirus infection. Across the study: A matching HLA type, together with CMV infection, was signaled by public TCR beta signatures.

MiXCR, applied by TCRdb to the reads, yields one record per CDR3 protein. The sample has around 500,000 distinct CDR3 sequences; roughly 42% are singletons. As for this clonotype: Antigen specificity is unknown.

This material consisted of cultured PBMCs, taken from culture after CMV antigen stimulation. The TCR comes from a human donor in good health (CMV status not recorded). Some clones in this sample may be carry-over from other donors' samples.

The CDR3 DNA sequence: TGTGCCAGCAGCGGGGAAGGACACAATGAGCAGTTCTTC. Protein sequence: CASSGEGHNEQFF. This chain uses TRBV2 with TRBJ2-1, with D tentatively TRBD2 (5 bases). The germline V gene encodes CDR1 SNHLY and CDR2 FYNNEI. Between the trimmed V and J ends, which lost 6 bases and 5 bases, there was a span of 11 bases. The CDR3 is made up of 13 amino acids.